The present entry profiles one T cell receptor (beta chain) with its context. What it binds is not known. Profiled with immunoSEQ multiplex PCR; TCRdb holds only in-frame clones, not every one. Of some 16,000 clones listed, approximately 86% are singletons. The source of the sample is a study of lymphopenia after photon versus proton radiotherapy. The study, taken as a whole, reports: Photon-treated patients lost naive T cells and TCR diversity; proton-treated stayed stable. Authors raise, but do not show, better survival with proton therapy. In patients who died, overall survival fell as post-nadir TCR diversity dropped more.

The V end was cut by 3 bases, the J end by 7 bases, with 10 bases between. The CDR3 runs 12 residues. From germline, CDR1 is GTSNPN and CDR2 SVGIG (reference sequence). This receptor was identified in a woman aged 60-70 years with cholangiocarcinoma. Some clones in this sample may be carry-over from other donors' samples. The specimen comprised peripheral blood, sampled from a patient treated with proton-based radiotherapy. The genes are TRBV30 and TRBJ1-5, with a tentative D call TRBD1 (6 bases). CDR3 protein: CAWSVQGQPQHF. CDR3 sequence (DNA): TGTGCCTGGAGCGTACAGGGACAGCCCCAGCATTTT.